This T cell receptor (beta chain) is from a study of T cells after yellow fever vaccination (dated by TCRdb to between 2017 and 2020). Background on the whole study: The SMART-Seq v4 Ultra Low Input RNA kit was used to prepare libraries from fractions with low cell numbers. Two healthy male donors made up the cohort, one aged 18 to 30 years and the other aged 30 to 39 years. Blood was drawn at multiple timepoints before and after primary and secondary immunization, with bulk PBMC replicates and cell subsets isolated. To follow T-cell clones before and after primary and booster YFV17D yellow fever vaccination, bulk TCR alpha and beta repertoires were sequenced over time. Overall results and qualifications from the work: Computational filtering was needed because FACS-sorted repertoires could contain abundant contaminating clonotypes from the bulk population. The study included only a couple of donors, which limits how far the findings can be generalized. A small share of clonotypes was detected in both CD4 and CD8 compartments, with the overlap likely arising from convergent recombination. Most clones expanded after primary vaccination were re-detected after the booster (almost 97% of CD4 and 88% of CD8), suggesting broad memory maintenance. Compared with the primary T-cell response, the secondary T-cell response was weaker but faster, peaking on day 5 rather than day 15.

Synthesis of TCR cDNA relied on 5'RACE template switching, a step that introduced a universal primer site along with unique molecular identifiers. Priming for cDNA synthesis came from both the TCR alpha and TCR beta constant segments. Two PCR steps were used to amplify libraries, with sample barcodes and sequencing adapters being added in the second step. Libraries were sequenced on Illumina HiSeq 2500 (2x100 bp) or NovaSeq (2x150 bp). Concerning the study's data processing: Reads were demultiplexed and collapsed into UMI consensus sequences with MIGEC, and V(D)J alignment was performed with MiXCR. Vaccine-responding clonotypes were identified with edgeR using replicate PBMC samples, with FDR below 0.01 and a log2 fold change above 5 up to day 15 being required. Each bulk clonotype was labeled CD4 or CD8 based on which sequenced repertoire, CD4 or CD8, contained the clonotype at higher abundance. The public sequencing data were trimmed at Q25 with fastp and processed into clonotypes with MiXCR by TCRdb, which kept only in-frame beta chains. CDR3 protein duplicates are merged, each entry listing the most common genes and DNA. It is TCRdb's table, rather than the study itself, that gives the V and J calls and clone size. The sample contains approximately 140,000 distinct CDR3 sequences, 7.7% of them found a single time. The ten most abundant clones make up under 0.85% of the sample.

At the junction V is shortened by 7 bases and J by 11 bases, with 20 bases in between. The CDR3 holds 13 amino acids from the cysteine to the phenylalanine. The kept DNA is CDR3 alone, 39 bases in frame from the first base. From a lookup of the germline V gene, CDR1 and CDR2 are SGHTA and FQGNSA. A few counts support this clonotype. Its specific antigen is unknown. Per-nucleotide qualities are absent, and no much larger clonotype sits a single base away. The sample's treatment or condition label, in plain terms: live attenuated yellow fever vaccine strain. PBMCs were isolated from peripheral blood using a standard Ficoll-Paque protocol. CD4 and CD8 T-cell fractions were isolated with Dynabeads CD4 and CD8 positive selection kits. TriZol was used to extract RNA from bulk PBMCs, CD4 and CD8 fractions, and dextramer-positive and dextramer-negative fractions.

Recombination connected TRBV7-2 to TRBJ1-2, with no D gene named confidently. The clonotype was recovered from a man aged 25 to 40 who received the YFV17D yellow fever vaccine. Sequencing was performed on CD4+ T cells sorted from PBMCs, taken 5 days after the yellow fever booster vaccination. In nucleotides, the sequence is TGTGCCAGCACCCCTTTTTCAGGACCCACATACACCTTC. Its protein is CASTPFSGPTYTF.